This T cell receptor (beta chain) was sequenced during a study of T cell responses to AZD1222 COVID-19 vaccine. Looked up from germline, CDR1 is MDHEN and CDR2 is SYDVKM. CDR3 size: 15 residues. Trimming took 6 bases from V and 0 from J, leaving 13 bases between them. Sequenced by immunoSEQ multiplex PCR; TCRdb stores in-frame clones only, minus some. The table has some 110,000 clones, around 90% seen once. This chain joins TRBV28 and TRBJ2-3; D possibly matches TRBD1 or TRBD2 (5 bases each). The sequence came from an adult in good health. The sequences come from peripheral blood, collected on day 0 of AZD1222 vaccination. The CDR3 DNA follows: TGTGCCAGCAGCCCCTGGGGACCTAGCACAGATACGCAGTATTTT. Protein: CASSPWGPSTDTQYF.